This record looks at one TCR beta chain sequence and its context. These data come from a study of blood T cell repertoires in COVID-19. Across the whole study: In each case, the material was cDNA or gDNA derived from T cells, B-cell-depleted T cells, or PBMCs.

The protocol was immunoSEQ multiplex PCR, while the TCRdb copy is restricted to in-frame clones and leaves out a portion. The sample has about 220,000 clones, 75% to 90% seen once; the top ten hold 4% to 5.5%. In germline, CDR1 is SGHNT, CDR2 YYREEE (reference sequence). Unmatched junction bases numbered 5, after V lost 5 bases and J lost 1 base. The CDR3 length is 15 residues. The rearrangement uses TRBV5-4 and TRBJ2-7, with 11 positions matching TRBD2. Sequencing was done on a sample of peripheral blood. The sequence derives from a human donor in a cohort sampled during active COVID-19. CDR3 amino acids: CASRLAGGPSYEQYF. CDR3 sequence (DNA): TGTGCCAGCAGGCTAGCGGGAGGACCTTCCTACGAGCAGTACTTC.